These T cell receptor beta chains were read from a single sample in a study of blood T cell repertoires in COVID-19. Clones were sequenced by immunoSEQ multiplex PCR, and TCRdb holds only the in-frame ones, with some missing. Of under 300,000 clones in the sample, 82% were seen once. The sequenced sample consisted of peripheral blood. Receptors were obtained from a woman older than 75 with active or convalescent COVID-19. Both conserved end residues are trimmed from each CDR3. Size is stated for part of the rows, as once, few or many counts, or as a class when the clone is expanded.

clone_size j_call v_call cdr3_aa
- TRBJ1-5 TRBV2 ASSDGGLRNQPQH
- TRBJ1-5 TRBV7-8 ASSLVSGNNQPQH
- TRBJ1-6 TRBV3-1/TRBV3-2 ASSHLQGINSPLH
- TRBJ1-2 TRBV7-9 ASSLAVGQVMGGYT
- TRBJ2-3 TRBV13 ASSRTGLSSTDTQY
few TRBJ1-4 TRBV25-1 ASSESHSPTNEKLF
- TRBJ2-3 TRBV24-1 ATSGSTSWSSRGTQY
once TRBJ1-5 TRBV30 AWSVQGVQPQH
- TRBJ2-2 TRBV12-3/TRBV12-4 ASSLTGPGELF
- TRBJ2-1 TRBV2 ASSRQGRYNEQF
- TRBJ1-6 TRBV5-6 ASSLSDYGSPLH
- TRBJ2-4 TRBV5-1 ASSLGEDREVAKNIQY
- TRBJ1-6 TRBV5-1 ASSLVGSRGSPLH
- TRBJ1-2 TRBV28 ASRPGDGYT
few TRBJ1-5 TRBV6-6 ASSYSRTGDQPQH
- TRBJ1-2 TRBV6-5 ASSYSTGSYT
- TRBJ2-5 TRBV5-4 ASSSGAQGEQETQY